This T cell receptor beta chain was sequenced during a study of blood T cell repertoires in COVID-19. Sequencing was performed with immunoSEQ multiplex PCR; in TCRdb, only in-frame clones are kept and a portion is missing. The sample lists some 200,000 clones; about 88% were seen once. CDR3 length equals 15 residues. The sequence was collected from a man aged 35-49 years with active or convalescent COVID-19. The genes are TRBV12-1 and TRBJ1-5; the table calls TRBD1, which could not be checked here. TRBV12-1 is reported as a pseudogene. Material: peripheral blood. The CDR3 DNA is TGTGCCAGCTTTACCCTTGACAGGGAAAATCAGCCCCAGCATTTT. This codes for CASFTLDRENQPQHF.